This T cell receptor (beta chain) is drawn from a study of post-analysis software for immune sequencing data. About the research overall: The disease courses covered relapsing-remitting, secondary progressive and progressive-relapsing multiple sclerosis. Broader study findings: Controls had lower frequencies than patients of five or six TRBV segments, which included TRBV5-6, TRBV5-1 and TRBV20-1.

cDNA libraries of TCR beta carried unique molecular identifiers. Via MiXCR, TCRdb re-called the PCR reads, giving one row per CDR3 protein. The sample yields 250,000 to 300,000 distinct CDR3 sequences, about 40% seen once. This clonotype came up many times. The antigen is unknown. From germline, CDR1 is SGHTA and CDR2 FQGTGA. The CDR3 is made up of 13 amino acids. V lost 2 bases to trimming and J lost 11 bases, with 10 bases between them. The source is a girl aged 5-17 years with multiple sclerosis. Sequences were obtained from blood. The chain is built from TRBV7-3 and TRBJ1-6; no clear D gene. The CDR3 loop reads CASSLEFAAPLHF. The CDR3 nucleotides are TGTGCCAGCAGCTTAGAGTTTGCAGCACCCCTCCACTTT.